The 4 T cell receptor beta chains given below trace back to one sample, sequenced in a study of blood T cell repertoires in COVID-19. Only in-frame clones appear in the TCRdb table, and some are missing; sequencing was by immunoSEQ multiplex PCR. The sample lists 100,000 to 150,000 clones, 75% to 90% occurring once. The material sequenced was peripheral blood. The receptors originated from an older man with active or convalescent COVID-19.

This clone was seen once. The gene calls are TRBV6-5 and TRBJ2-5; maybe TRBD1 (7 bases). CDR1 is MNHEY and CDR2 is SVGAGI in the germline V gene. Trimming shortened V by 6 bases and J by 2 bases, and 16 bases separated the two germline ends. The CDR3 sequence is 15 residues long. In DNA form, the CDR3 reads TGTGCCAGCAGATCCAGGGGGGCCCTGCAAGAGACCCAGTACTTC. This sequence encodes CASRSRGALQETQYF.

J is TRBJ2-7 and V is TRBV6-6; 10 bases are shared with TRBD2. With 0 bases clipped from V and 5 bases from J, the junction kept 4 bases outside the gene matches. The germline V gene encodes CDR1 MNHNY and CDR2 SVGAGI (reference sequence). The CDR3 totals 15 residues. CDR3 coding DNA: TGTGCCAGCAGTTACTCGACTACTAGCGGGAACGAGCAGTACTTC. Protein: CASSYSTTSGNEQYF.

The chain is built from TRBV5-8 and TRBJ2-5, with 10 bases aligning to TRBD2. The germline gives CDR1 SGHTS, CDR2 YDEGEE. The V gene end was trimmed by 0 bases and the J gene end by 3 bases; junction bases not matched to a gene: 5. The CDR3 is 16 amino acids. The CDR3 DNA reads TGTGCCAGCAGCTTGGGGACTAGCGGTGGTGAAGAGACCCAGTACTTC. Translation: CASSLGTSGGEETQYF.

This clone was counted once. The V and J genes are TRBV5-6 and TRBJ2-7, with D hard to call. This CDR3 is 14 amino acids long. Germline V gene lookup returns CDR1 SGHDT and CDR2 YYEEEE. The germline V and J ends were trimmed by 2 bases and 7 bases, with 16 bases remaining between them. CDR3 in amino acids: CASSFDQAVREQYF. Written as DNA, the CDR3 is TGTGCCAGCAGCTTCGATCAGGCCGTTCGAGAGCAGTACTTC.